This T cell receptor (beta chain) was captured by sequencing in a study of blood T cell repertoires in COVID-19. Across the study: COVID-19 samples, acute and convalescent, were from the United States, Italy and Spain. The analysed material was cDNA or gDNA that came from T cells, B-cell-depleted T cells, or PBMCs.

This clone was seen a few times. This CDR3 has 14 amino acids. The germline V gene encodes CDR1 SGHDN and CDR2 FVKESK. The V gene lost 1 base and the J gene lost 6 bases, with 10 bases spanning the gap. Original data processing: Estimated nucleated cell counts came from reference gene primer amplification. Clones were read by immunoSEQ multiplex PCR, and TCRdb kept only the in-frame ones, dropping some. V and J calls and clone size are those listed in that table; D and trimming were worked out from the DNA. This table holds fewer than 300,000 clones, roughly 90% found once. The chain joins TRBV14 to TRBJ2-1; D is perhaps TRBD1 (5 bases). The sample consisted of peripheral blood. The receptor was derived from a young man with active or convalescent COVID-19. CDR3 loop: CASSQGWGGNEQFF. As DNA, the CDR3 is TGTGCCAGCAGCCAAGGGTGGGGCGGCAATGAGCAGTTCTTC.